The clone carrying this T cell receptor beta chain is categorized as large. Investigators plated some 200,000 CFSE-labeled responder cells together with some 200,000 irradiated stimulator cells labeled with violet dye. Generated by immunoSEQ multiplex PCR, the TCRdb table keeps only in-frame clones and is missing some. Among approximately 4,000 clones listed, approximately 30% were seen once. The sample is drawn from a study of graft-versus-host responses after intestinal transplantation. Looking at the study overall: Once they had received anti-thymocyte globulin induction, all recipients took tacrolimus and steroids for two to three years.

This CDR3 region has 12 residues. Germline assignment: CDR1 SEHNR and CDR2 FQNEAQ (reference sequence). The V and J ends lost 5 bases and 6 bases respectively, with 7 bases between them. This specimen was alloreactive CD4+ T cells from a mixed lymphocyte reaction culture, taken before transplantation. Subset indicated: CFSE-low proliferating T cells sorted from roughly 6-day pre-transplant mixed lymphocyte reaction (GvH or HvG direction). This receptor was taken from a human patient who was an organ donor for intestinal transplantation. The chain carries TRBV7-9 and TRBJ2-2, with D uncertain. CDR3 sequence reads: CASSRVPGELFF. The CDR3 coding sequence is TGTGCCAGCAGCCGTGTCCCCGGGGAGCTGTTTTTT.